This T cell receptor beta chain was observed in a study of blood T cell repertoires in COVID-19. Overall study: Samples representing acute and convalescent COVID-19 were sourced from the United States, Italy and Spain.

The protocol was immunoSEQ multiplex PCR, while the TCRdb copy is restricted to in-frame clones and leaves out a portion. Here the sample spans roughly 380,000 clones, roughly nine tenths being singletons. The germline V gene has CDR1 LNHDA and CDR2 SQIVND (reference sequence). The germline V and J ends were trimmed by 5 bases and 6 bases, with 22 bases remaining between them. The CDR3 extends over 16 amino acids. V gene TRBV19 combines with J gene TRBJ1-2; D is possibly TRBD1 (5 bases). This sequence originates from a woman aged 60-75 years with COVID-19, enrolled during active disease. Sequenced input: peripheral blood. The CDR3 loop is CASSFGTLGGSNGYTF. The CDR3 DNA sequence: TGTGCCAGTAGTTTTGGGACTTTAGGCGGGTCGAATGGCTACACCTTC.